This TCR beta chain was recorded in a study of human T cells and chemical hapten exposure. Study as a whole: Women made up most patients, who had alopecia areata, totalis or universalis.

The authors' processing: A typical sample had 75,000 to 100,000 TCRs, with roughly 23,224 to 690,600 overall. TCRdb itself ran the RACE reads through MiXCR, one entry per CDR3 protein. These V and J calls are TCRdb output, not the study's own analysis. The sample contains about 41,000 distinct CDR3 sequences, 3% to 3.5% of which appear only once. This CDR3 has 17 residues. V lost 0 bases and J 3 bases, leaving 15 bases between the germline ends. Looked up from germline, CDR1 is MNHEY and CDR2 is SVGEGT. Noted time point: patch test 2, 6 weeks after DPC sensitization. Sample treatment: therapeutic diphenylcyclopropenone sensitization with weekly scalp DPC. The starting material, unfractionated whole blood, was used for total RNA extraction. This clonotype has a count of ten or more.

The TCR comes from a man in his forties with alopecia areata. Some clones in this sample may be carry-over from other donors' samples. This chain connects TRBV6-2 or TRBV6-3 to TRBJ2-1, with D tentatively TRBD2 (5 bases). The sample here was whole blood, taken in connection with sensitization to the hapten diphenylcyclopropenone (DPC). The CDR3 coding sequence is TGTGCCAGCAGTTACTCGATCCTGGACTCGAACTACAATGAGCAGTTCTTC. This sequence encodes CASSYSILDSNYNEQFF.